This passage covers 27 T cell receptor beta chains from one sample sequenced in a study of PD-L1 blockade in urothelial cancer. Assay: immunoSEQ multiplex PCR; the TCRdb copy retains only in-frame clones and omits some. The data contain some 47,000 clones, around 80% of them seen just once; the ten biggest clones take up 3% to 3.5%. Sequenced material: PBMCs, taken around atezolizumab (anti-PD-L1) treatment. These receptors originate from a man between 65 and 85 years old with urothelial cancer.

V usage is TRBV27 and J usage is TRBJ2-1, with 9 positions matching TRBD2. CDR1 is MNHEY, CDR2 SMNVEV, per germline (reference sequence). There are 15 residues in the CDR3. The V and J ends lost 5 bases and 6 bases, in that order; junction bases with no gene match: 8. CDR3 amino acids: CASSLGLAQINEQFF. The CDR3 coding sequence is TGTGCCAGCAGTCTGGGACTAGCCCAGATCAATGAGCAGTTCTTC.

The chain combines TRBV5-1 with TRBJ2-1; 8 bases are shared with TRBD1. This CDR3 is built from 13 residues. Germline V gene data show CDR1 as SGHRS and CDR2 as YFSETQ. The J segment lost 10 bases and the V segment lost 4 bases, leaving 7 bases of the junction unmatched. CDR3 coding DNA: TGCGCCAGCAGCCCGGACAGGGCGAGGGAGCAGTTCTTC. Translated: CASSPDRAREQFF.

V and J are TRBV7-2 and TRBJ2-5, with D possibly TRBD1 on 6 matching bases. The CDR3 is 16 amino acids. Trimming shortened V by 0 bases and J by 5 bases, and 16 bases separated the two germline ends. CDR1 SGHTA and CDR2 FQGNSA come from the germline V gene. The CDR3 region is CASSLALAGAMETQYF. The CDR3 region has the DNA TGTGCCAGCAGCTTAGCGCTAGCAGGGGCGATGGAGACCCAGTACTTC.

The V and J genes are TRBV6-5 and TRBJ2-7; D perhaps matches TRBD1 (6 bases). Trimming took off 0 bases at V and 3 bases at J, with 9 bases between the two ends. The germline V gene encodes CDR1 MNHEY and CDR2 SVGAGI. There are 14 residues in the CDR3. CDR3 protein: CASSYSQGYYEQYF. The CDR3 nucleotides read TGTGCCAGCAGTTACTCGCAGGGGTACTACGAGCAGTACTTC.

This clone was observed a few times. The rearrangement links TRBV30 to TRBJ1-4; 12 bases align to TRBD1. The J segment lost 16 bases and the V segment lost 2 bases, leaving 17 bases of the junction unmatched. The CDR3 totals 16 residues. Germline V gene lookup returns CDR1 GTSNPN and CDR2 SVGIG (reference sequence). The CDR3 region has the DNA TGTGCCTGGAGTACCCCCGGGACAGGGGGCCAAAATCGTCGGTTTTTT. It is translated as CAWSTPGTGGQNRRFF. Combining the CDR3 with reference TRBV30 and TRBJ1-4 gives the whole variable domain SQTIHQWPATLVQPVGSPLSLECTVEGTSNPNLYWYRQAAGRGLQLLFYSVGIGQISSEVPQNLSASRPQDRQFILSSKKLLLSDSGFYLCAWSTPGTGGQNRRFFGSGTQLSVL.

The chain joins TRBV5-6 to TRBJ1-1, with D unresolved. V shed 7 bases and J shed 0 bases, with 16 bases lying between them. The length of the CDR3 is 15 residues. Per germline, CDR1 SGHDT and CDR2 YYEEEE. The chain's CDR3 is CASGDGDDMNTEAFF. The CDR3 bases are TGTGCCAGCGGTGATGGTGATGACATGAACACTGAAGCTTTCTTT. Supplemented by reference TRBV5-6 and TRBJ1-1, the full variable domain reads DAGVTQSPTHLIKTRGQQVTLRCSPKSGHDTVSWYQQALGQGPQFIFQYYEEEERQRGNFPDRFSGHQFPNYSSELNVNALLLGDSALYLCASGDGDDMNTEAFFGQGTRLTVV.

This sequence joins TRBV14 and TRBJ2-2; D perhaps matches TRBD1 (6 bases). The length of the CDR3 is 14 residues. Germline CDR1 SGHDN, CDR2 FVKESK. Between the trimmed V and J ends, which lost 6 bases and 4 bases, there was a span of 12 bases. The CDR3 nucleotides read TGTGCCAGCAGTAGACAGGCGGGCACCGGGGAGCTGTTTTTT. Amino acid sequence: CASSRQAGTGELFF.

V gene TRBV7-9 combines with J gene TRBJ2-1; 10 bases agree with TRBD1. In germline, CDR1 is SEHNR, CDR2 FQNEAQ (reference sequence). The CDR3 has 14 residues. Germline trimming cut 5 bases from V and 8 bases from J; bases unmatched to any gene: 6. CDR3 protein: CASSRDRGSDEQFF. The CDR3 DNA is TGTGCCAGCAGCCGGGACAGGGGAAGCGATGAGCAGTTCTTC. Full variable domain (rest looked up from reference TRBV7-9 and TRBJ2-1): DTGVSQNPRHKITKRGQNVTFRCDPISEHNRLYWYRQTLGQGPEFLTYFQNEAQLEKSRLLSDRFSAERPKGSFSTLEIQRTEQGDSAMYLCASSRDRGSDEQFFGPGTRLTVL.

The V gene is TRBV9, the J gene TRBJ1-2; no clear D gene. Trimming left V 2 bases short and J 3 bases short, with 8 bases between. This CDR3 contains 13 residues. Germline assignment: CDR1 SGDLS and CDR2 YYNGEE. The chain's CDR3 is CASSVALDYGYTF. The CDR3 DNA follows: TGTGCCAGCAGCGTGGCCCTGGACTATGGCTACACCTTC.

This chain joins TRBV5-1 and TRBJ1-2; TRBD1 might be the D (6 bases). V gave up 0 bases and J gave up 8 bases, with 11 bases separating them. The germline V gene encodes CDR1 SGHRS and CDR2 YFSETQ. CDR3 length equals 13 residues. In DNA, the CDR3 is TGCGCCAGCAGCTTGGTGTCAGGGGACGGCTACACCTTC. It translates to CASSLVSGDGYTF.

The chain employs TRBV7-3 and TRBJ2-1; 11 nucleotides agree with TRBD2. Trimming took 5 bases from V and 0 from J; bases not matched to a gene: 9. The CDR3 totals 18 residues. Per germline, CDR1 SGHTA and CDR2 FQGTGA. CDR3 protein: CASSRTSGPPSSYNEQFF. For the CDR3, the DNA is TGTGCCAGCAGCCGGACTAGCGGGCCCCCGAGCTCCTACAATGAGCAGTTCTTC.

The CDR3 nucleotides are TGTGCCAGCAGTATAGGGGGAAGTTTGAATGAGCAGTTCTTC. Its protein product is CASSIGGSLNEQFF. This chain uses TRBV25-1 with TRBJ2-1; D might be TRBD1 (6 bases). The CDR3 has 14 amino acids. Germline loops: CDR1 MGHDK, CDR2 SYGVNS. V was shortened by 5 bases and J by 7 bases, with 15 bases between the two germline ends.

This rearrangement joins TRBV2 to TRBJ2-4, with TRBD2 matching 10 bases. V shed 1 base, J shed 0 bases, and the junction held 9 bases outside the gene matches. The CDR3 covers 19 residues. CDR1 is SNHLY, CDR2 FYNNEI, per germline. The CDR3 region has the DNA TGTGCCAGCAGTGAAGGGCTAGCGGGAGTAGTCCGAGCCAAAAACATTCAGTACTTC. This sequence encodes CASSEGLAGVVRAKNIQYF. The full variable domain, with the rest looked up from reference TRBV2 and TRBJ2-4, is EPEVTQTPSHQVTQMGQEVILRCVPISNHLYFYWYRQILGQKVEFLVSFYNNEISEKSEIFDDQFSVERPDGSNFTLKIRSTKLEDSAMYFCASSEGLAGVVRAKNIQYFGAGTRLSVL.

The V call is TRBV18, the J call TRBJ2-2; D is undetermined. Deletions cut 1 base from V and 0 bases from J, with 9 bases between. Germline V CDR1 and CDR2: KGHSH, LQKENI. This CDR3 has 16 residues. CDR3 loop: CASSPQAVANTGELFF. CDR3 DNA: TGTGCCAGCTCACCACAGGCGGTCGCGAACACCGGGGAGCTGTTTTTT.

The chain employs TRBV18 and TRBJ1-3, with TRBD1 as a possible D gene (5 bases). Germline V gene sequence: CDR1 KGHSH, CDR2 LQKENI. The CDR3 runs 16 residues. V lost 0 bases to trimming and J lost 0 bases, with 9 bases between them. The CDR3 DNA reads TGTGCCAGCTCACCACCTACAGGCATCTCTGGAAACACCATATATTTT. This codes for CASSPPTGISGNTIYF.

The chain combines TRBV5-1 with TRBJ2-3, with 10 positions matching TRBD2. This CDR3 is 14 amino acids long. In germline, CDR1 is SGHRS, CDR2 YFSETQ. J lost 3 bases, V lost 3 bases, and 1 base had no gene match. The CDR3 sequence: CASSSGLATDTQYF. The CDR3 coding sequence is TGCGCCAGCAGCTCGGGACTAGCGACAGATACGCAGTATTTT.

The chain uses TRBV5-6 and TRBJ1-3; 7 nucleotides align to TRBD1. Germline V CDR1 and CDR2: SGHDT, YYEEEE. There are 15 residues in the CDR3. V lost 4 bases, J lost 2 bases, and 6 bases stayed unmatched. The CDR3, as DNA: TGTGCCAGCAGCACTGACAGGGAGGCTGGAAACACCATATATTTT. Its translation: CASSTDREAGNTIYF.

V usage is TRBV20-1 and J usage is TRBJ2-3, with D hard to call. V lost 6 bases, J lost 10 bases, and 14 bases lay in between. The CDR3 totals 11 residues. From germline, CDR1 is DFQATT and CDR2 SNEGSKA (reference sequence). The CDR3 protein is CSASLAESQYF. The CDR3, as DNA: TGCAGTGCCAGCCTTGCGGAGTCGCAGTATTTT.

The chain carries TRBV18 and TRBJ1-1; no definite D call. The CDR3 has 13 amino acids. Trimming removed 1 base from V and 8 bases from J, with 11 bases in between. Germline assignment: CDR1 KGHSH and CDR2 LQKENI. CDR3: CASSPQETGEAFF. Written as DNA, the CDR3 is TGTGCCAGCTCACCACAAGAGACCGGGGAAGCTTTCTTT.

The chain employs TRBV7-9 and TRBJ1-6; the D gene is possibly TRBD1 (6 bases). Trimming removed 0 bases from V and 7 bases from J, with 10 bases in between. Germline V gene sequence: CDR1 SEHNR, CDR2 FQNEAQ (reference sequence). The CDR3 extends over 15 amino acids. The CDR3, as DNA: TGTGCCAGCAGCTTAGCGGGGGGGGGCAATTCACCCCTCCACTTT. Amino acids: CASSLAGGGNSPLHF.

The rearrangement uses TRBV5-1 and TRBJ1-2, with 7 bases lining up with TRBD1. Looked up from germline, CDR1 is SGHRS and CDR2 is YFSETQ. J gave up 2 bases and V 0 bases, and 4 bases lay outside the gene matches. This CDR3 has 15 amino acids. CDR3 amino acids: CASSLGGTANYGYTF. CDR3 nucleotides: TGCGCCAGCAGCTTGGGGGGGACAGCGAACTATGGCTACACCTTC.

The genes are TRBV29-1 and TRBJ2-3; 7 nucleotides align to TRBD2. This CDR3 spans 10 amino acids. V shed 6 bases and J 12 bases; nucleotides not matched to a gene: 6. Germline CDR1 is SQVTM and CDR2 is ANQGSEA. CDR3 sequence (DNA): TGCAGCGTGAGGGAGGGTTCCCAGTATTTT. Translated, it gives CSVREGSQYF.

The rearrangement uses TRBV25-1 and TRBJ1-2; D might be TRBD1 (5 bases). The CDR3 totals 13 residues. Germline V lookup: CDR1 MGHDK, CDR2 SYGVNS. V was pared by 1 base and J by 8 bases, with 11 bases between. The CDR3 sequence is CASSELGEGGYTF. DNA of the CDR3: TGTGCCAGCAGTGAATTAGGGGAGGGAGGCTACACCTTC.

The chain links TRBV5-1 to TRBJ2-3; TRBD2 might be the D (7 bases). The V end lost 0 bases, the J end lost 6 bases, and 14 bases lay between the germline ends. There are 15 residues in the CDR3. Germline V gene sequence: CDR1 SGHRS, CDR2 YFSETQ. This chain's CDR3 is CASSLEGGPWDTQYF. For the CDR3, the DNA is TGCGCCAGCAGCTTGGAGGGGGGGCCTTGGGATACGCAGTATTTT. Using reference TRBV5-1 and TRBJ2-3 for the parts outside the CDR3, the full variable domain is KAGVTQTPRYLIKTRGQQVTLSCSPISGHRSVSWYQQTPGQGLQFLFEYFSETQRNKGNFPGRFSGRQFSNSRSEMNVSTLELGDSALYLCASSLEGGPWDTQYFGPGTRLTVL.

V gene TRBV9 combines with J gene TRBJ1-1, with 7 bases that match TRBD1. V lost 6 bases, J lost 1 base, and 3 bases stayed unmatched. Germline V gene sequence: CDR1 SGDLS, CDR2 YYNGEE. The CDR3 contains 13 residues. CDR3 amino acids: CASTKGANTEAFF. CDR3 in DNA: TGTGCCAGCACCAAGGGGGCGAACACTGAAGCTTTCTTT.

This chain uses TRBV5-4 with TRBJ2-2; D perhaps matches TRBD2 (6 bases). Between the trimmed V and J ends, which lost 2 bases and 0 bases, there was a span of 11 bases. This CDR3 region has 16 residues. Germline-derived CDR1 and CDR2 are SGHNT and YYREEE (reference sequence). The DNA for the CDR3 is TGTGCCAGCAGCTTCCCGGGGGTTCCGAACACCGGGGAGCTGTTTTTT. This codes for CASSFPGVPNTGELFF.

The chain has TRBV7-7 and TRBJ2-3, with 10 bases fitting TRBD2. The V gene's germline CDR1 is SSHAT and CDR2 FNYEAQ (reference sequence). V lost 5 bases, J lost 4 bases, and 6 bases stayed unmatched. This CDR3 contains 15 residues. CDR3 in amino acids: CASSHLAGVPDTQYF. In DNA, the CDR3 is TGTGCCAGCAGCCATCTAGCGGGGGTACCAGATACGCAGTATTTT.